A selection of T cell receptor beta chains follows, all from one sample in a study of CD8+ T cells in alopecia areata. Libraries were prepared by immunoSEQ multiplex PCR; TCRdb keeps only in-frame clonotypes and omits some of them. The data show approximately 150,000 clones, approximately 60% seen once. Sequencing used CD8+ T cells sorted from blood. The receptors originated from a human donor in good health. Both conserved end residues are part of each CDR3. Each record gives: J gene, V gene, CDR3 protein.

j_gene: TRBJ1-1; v_gene: TRBV5-6; CDR3aa: CASSRASGEAFF
j_gene: TRBJ2-3; v_gene: TRBV25-1; CDR3aa: CASMSGDTQYF
j_gene: TRBJ1-5; v_gene: TRBV27; CDR3aa: CASSIGGALGQPQHF
j_gene: TRBJ1-2; v_gene: TRBV6-5; CDR3aa: CASSPGTWNGYTF
j_gene: TRBJ2-7; v_gene: TRBV7-9; CDR3aa: CASSLAWTPSSYEQYF
j_gene: TRBJ2-5; v_gene: TRBV7-6; CDR3aa: CASSLGDRETETQYF
j_gene: TRBJ1-2; v_gene: TRBV30; CDR3aa: CAWSVPTEAFGGYTF
j_gene: TRBJ2-1; v_gene: TRBV4-1; CDR3aa: CASSQEGLDSYNEQFF
j_gene: TRBJ2-7; v_gene: TRBV29-1; CDR3aa: CSVDFAGYEQYF
j_gene: TRBJ2-1; v_gene: TRBV9; CDR3aa: CASSAGNEQFF
j_gene: TRBJ2-1; v_gene: TRBV20-1; CDR3aa: CSAPSYNEQFF
j_gene: TRBJ2-7; v_gene: TRBV10-3; CDR3aa: CAIRAGQGRLAGKSSYEQYF
j_gene: TRBJ2-1; v_gene: TRBV5-1; CDR3aa: CASMGTSGYNEQFF
j_gene: TRBJ2-1; v_gene: TRBV25-1; CDR3aa: CASSPGSSYNEQFF
j_gene: TRBJ2-1; v_gene: TRBV7-9; CDR3aa: CASSQGINNEQFF
j_gene: TRBJ2-2; v_gene: TRBV9; CDR3aa: CASSLQDRGGTGELFF
j_gene: TRBJ2-7; v_gene: TRBV25-1; CDR3aa: CASSAGREQYF
j_gene: TRBJ2-3; v_gene: TRBV29-1; CDR3aa: CSVPTTAMAQYF
j_gene: TRBJ2-1; v_gene: TRBV29-1; CDR3aa: CSASGAYNEQFF
j_gene: TRBJ2-5; v_gene: TRBV13; CDR3aa: CASSSVEFGTQYF
j_gene: TRBJ2-4; v_gene: TRBV29-1; CDR3aa: CSGMITGVGMGIQYF
j_gene: TRBJ1-5; v_gene: TRBV14; CDR3aa: CASSQTGLSQPQHF
j_gene: TRBJ2-1; v_gene: TRBV27; CDR3aa: CASSLGTSGRATEQFF
j_gene: TRBJ2-5; v_gene: TRBV7-8; CDR3aa: CASSFLSTGWVVTQYF
j_gene: TRBJ2-2; v_gene: TRBV9; CDR3aa: CASSPGSNTGELFF
j_gene: TRBJ1-1; v_gene: TRBV2; CDR3aa: CASSDGPRGTEAFF
j_gene: TRBJ2-6; v_gene: TRBV27; CDR3aa: CASTTQTAASGANVLTF
j_gene: TRBJ2-7; v_gene: TRBV7-9; CDR3aa: CASSLPRDRDEQYF
j_gene: TRBJ2-1; v_gene: TRBV29-1; CDR3aa: CSVAGTSGSTYNEQFF
j_gene: TRBJ1-5; v_gene: TRBV5-1; CDR3aa: CASSLFGQGNQPQHF
j_gene: TRBJ2-1; v_gene: TRBV27; CDR3aa: CASTDGAGVYNEQFF
j_gene: TRBJ2-7; v_gene: TRBV14; CDR3aa: CASSQRGLAVYEQYF